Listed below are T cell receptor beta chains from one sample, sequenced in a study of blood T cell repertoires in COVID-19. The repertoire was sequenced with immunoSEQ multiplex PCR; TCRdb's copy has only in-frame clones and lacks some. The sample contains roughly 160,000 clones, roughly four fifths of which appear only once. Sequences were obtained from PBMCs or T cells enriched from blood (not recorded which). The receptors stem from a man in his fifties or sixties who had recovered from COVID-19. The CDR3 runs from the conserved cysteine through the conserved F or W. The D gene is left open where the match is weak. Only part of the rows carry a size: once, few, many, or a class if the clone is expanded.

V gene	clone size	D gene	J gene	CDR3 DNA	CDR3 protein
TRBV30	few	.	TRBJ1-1	TGTGCCTGGAGGAGGGGGGGGACTGAAGCTTTCTTT	CAWRRGGTEAFF
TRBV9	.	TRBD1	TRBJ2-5	TGTGCCAGCAGCGCCCGACAGGGGAACAGGGAGACCCAGTACTTC	CASSARQGNRETQYF
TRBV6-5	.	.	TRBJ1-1	TGTGCCAGCAGTCCGCGGGGACGGAAGAACACTGAAGCTTTCTTT	CASSPRGRKNTEAFF
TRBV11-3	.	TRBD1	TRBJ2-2	TGTGCCAGCAGCTTAGCCAGGGGGCGCACCGGGGAGCTGTTTTTT	CASSLARGRTGELFF
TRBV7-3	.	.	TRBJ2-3	TGTGCCAGCAGCCCCAACATGCGGGATACGCAGTATTTT	CASSPNMRDTQYF
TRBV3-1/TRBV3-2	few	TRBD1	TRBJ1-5	TGTGCCAGCAGCTTCAACCTGCGGGACAGGGTGCCTGGCAATCAGCCCCAGCATTTT	CASSFNLRDRVPGNQPQHF
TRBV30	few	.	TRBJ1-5	TGTGCCTGGAGTGTCGAGGGTGGTGGCAATCAGCCCCAGCATTTT	CAWSVEGGGNQPQHF
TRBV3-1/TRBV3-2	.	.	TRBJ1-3	TGTGCCAGCAGCCAACGGAGGCCCTCGAGGGGAAACACCATATATTTT	CASSQRRPSRGNTIYF
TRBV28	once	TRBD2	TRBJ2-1	TGTGCCAGCAGTTCGGCAACTAGCGGGGGTTACAATGAGCAGTTCTTC	CASSSATSGGYNEQFF
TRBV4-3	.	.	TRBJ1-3	TGCGCCAGCAGCCAAGATACGGAGAACTCTGGAAACACCATATATTTT	CASSQDTENSGNTIYF
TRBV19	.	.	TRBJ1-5	TGTGCCAGTACGGAGTTAAGGAGCAATCAGCCCCAGCATTTT	CASTELRSNQPQHF
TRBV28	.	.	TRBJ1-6	TGTGCCAGCAGTTTATTAAGGGGCCTGGGTAATTCACCCCTCCACTTT	CASSLLRGLGNSPLHF
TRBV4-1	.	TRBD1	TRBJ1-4	TGCGCCAGCAGCCCCCATAGGGGACAGGGTAATGAAAAACTGTTTTTT	CASSPHRGQGNEKLFF
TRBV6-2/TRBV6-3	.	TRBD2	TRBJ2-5	TGTGCCAGCAGTTACTCCCGTGTGGCGGGGGGCCAAGGGAGAGGGCAAGAGACCCAGTACTTC	CASSYSRVAGGQGRGQETQYF
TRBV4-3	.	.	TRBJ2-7	TGCGCCAGCAGCCAAGCACTGGGGGCTTCTTGGGAGCAGTACTTC	CASSQALGASWEQYF
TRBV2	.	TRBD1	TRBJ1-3	TGTGCCAGCACCGGGACAGTGGCTGGAAACACCATATATTTT	CASTGTVAGNTIYF
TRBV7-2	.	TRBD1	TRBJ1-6	TGTGCCAGCAGCTCGGGACAGAGGACGACCAATTCACCCCTCCACTTT	CASSSGQRTTNSPLHF
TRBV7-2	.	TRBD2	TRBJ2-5	TGTGCCAGCAGCTTAGCCCGTAGCGGGGGGGCTGGGGAGACCCAGTACTTC	CASSLARSGGAGETQYF
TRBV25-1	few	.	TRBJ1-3	TGTGCCAGCAGATATGGAAACACCATATATTTT	CASRYGNTIYF
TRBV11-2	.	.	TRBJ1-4	TGTGCCAGCAGCTTGGGAGTGGGAGGAACTAATGAAAAACTGTTTTTT	CASSLGVGGTNEKLFF
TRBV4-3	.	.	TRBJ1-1	TGCGCCAGCAGCCAAAGCGGGGCCACTGAAGCTTTCTTT	CASSQSGATEAFF
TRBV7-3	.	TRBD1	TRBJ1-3	TGTGCCAGCAGCTTAATGACAGGGTCCACCATATATTTT	CASSLMTGSTIYF
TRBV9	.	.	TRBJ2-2	TGTGCCAGCAGCGTTTCGGCCGGGGAGCTGTTTTTT	CASSVSAGELFF
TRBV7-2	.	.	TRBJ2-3	TGTGCCAGCAGCACTTACACAGATACGCAGTATTTT	CASSTYTDTQYF
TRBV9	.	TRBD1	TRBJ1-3	TGTGCCAGCAGCGCCACAGGGGTCACTGGAAACACCATATATTTT	CASSATGVTGNTIYF
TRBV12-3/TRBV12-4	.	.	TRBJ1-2	TGTGCCAGCAGTTTAGCGGGGGGAGGAGGCTACACCTTC	CASSLAGGGGYTF
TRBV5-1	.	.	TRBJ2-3	TGCGCCAGCAGCTTGGCCGGTTCAGATACGCAGTATTTT	CASSLAGSDTQYF
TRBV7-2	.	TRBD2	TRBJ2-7	TGTGCCAGCAGCTTAGGTAGCGGGTACTACGAGCAGTACTTC	CASSLGSGYYEQYF
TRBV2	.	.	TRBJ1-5	TGTGCCAGCAATGGGAGGTTAAATCAGCCCCAGCATTTT	CASNGRLNQPQHF
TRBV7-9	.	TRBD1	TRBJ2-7	TGTGCCAGCAGCTCCTACTACAGGGGGCGCAACTACGAGCAGTACTTC	CASSSYYRGRNYEQYF
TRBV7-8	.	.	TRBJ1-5	TGTGCCAGCAGCCCTTATAGGGGGAGGGGCTCCAATCAGCCCCAGCATTTT	CASSPYRGRGSNQPQHF
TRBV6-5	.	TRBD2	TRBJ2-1	TGTGCCAGCAAGAGTAGCGGGGGGGCATACAATGAGCAGTTCTTC	CASKSSGGAYNEQFF
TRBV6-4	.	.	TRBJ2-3	TGTGCCAGCAGTGACTCCGCTTCTAGCCCAGATACGCAGTATTTT	CASSDSASSPDTQYF
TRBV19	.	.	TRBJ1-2	TGTGCCAGTATGGAGGGACTTAACTATGGCTACACCTTC	CASMEGLNYGYTF
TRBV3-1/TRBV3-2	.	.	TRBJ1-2	TGTGCCAGCAGCCAGAACACTAACTATGGCTACACCTTC	CASSQNTNYGYTF
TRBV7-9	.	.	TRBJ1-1	TGTGCCAGCAGCTTCAGGGGCGAGAACACTGAAGCTTTCTTT	CASSFRGENTEAFF
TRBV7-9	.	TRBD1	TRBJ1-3	TGTGCCAGCAGCTCGAAACAGGGGATCGGTGGAAACACCATATATTTT	CASSSKQGIGGNTIYF
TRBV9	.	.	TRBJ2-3	TGTGCCAGCAGCGCCTATCCCGAGAGCACAGATACGCAGTATTTT	CASSAYPESTDTQYF
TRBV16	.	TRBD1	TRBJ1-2	TGTGCCAGCAGCTCGGGACAGGGATTCAACTATGGCTACACCTTC	CASSSGQGFNYGYTF
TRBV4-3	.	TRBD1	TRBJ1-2	TGCGCCAGCAGCCAAGATAGGGGGACAGTCTATGGCTACACCTTC	CASSQDRGTVYGYTF
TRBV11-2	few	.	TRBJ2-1	TGTGCCAGCAGCTTGTCGAGGGGGGGCCGGAATGAGCAGTTCTTC	CASSLSRGGRNEQFF
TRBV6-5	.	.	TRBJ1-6	TGTGCCAGCAGTTTTCAACTCGGTTCACCCCTCCACTTT	CASSFQLGSPLHF
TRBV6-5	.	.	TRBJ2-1	TGTGCCAGCAGGGACAGCCCCAGGAACAATGAGCAGTTCTTC	CASRDSPRNNEQFF
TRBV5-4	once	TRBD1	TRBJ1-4	TGTGCCAGCAGCGTTCGGGGACAGGGCGGAAAACTGTTTTTT	CASSVRGQGGKLFF
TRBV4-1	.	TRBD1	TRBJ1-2	TGCGCCAGCCGCAGACAGGGAGGTCTCTATGGCTACACCTTC	CASRRQGGLYGYTF
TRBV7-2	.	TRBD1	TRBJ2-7	TGTGCCAGCAGCCCCGGGACAGGACCCTACGAGCAGTACTTC	CASSPGTGPYEQYF
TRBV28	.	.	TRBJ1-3	TGTGCCAGCAGTTTACTCGCAGGGGAGGGAAACACCATATATTTT	CASSLLAGEGNTIYF
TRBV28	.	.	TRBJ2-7	TGTGCCAGCAGCCTCCCGACTAGGGGATCCTACGAGCAGTACTTC	CASSLPTRGSYEQYF
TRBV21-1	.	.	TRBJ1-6	TGTGCCAGCAGCAAAGTCGCAGATTCACCTTCTAGCTCCTATAATTCACCCCTCCACTTT	CASSKVADSPSSSYNSPLHF
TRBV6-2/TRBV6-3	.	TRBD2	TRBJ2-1	TGTGCCAGCAGTAAGTCAAGCGGGGGGGCGGGTCGCGACAATGAGCAGTTCTTC	CASSKSSGGAGRDNEQFF
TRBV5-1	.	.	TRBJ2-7	TGCGCCAGCAGCTTGGAAGGGGGACGGGAGCAGTACTTC	CASSLEGGREQYF
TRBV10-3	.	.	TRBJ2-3	TGTGCCAGCAGAGGAATAAGCCTGGAGGGTACGCAGTATTTT	CASRGISLEGTQYF
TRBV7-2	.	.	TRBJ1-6	TGTGCCAGCAATTATGGGGGGGCTAATTCACCCCTCCACTTT	CASNYGGANSPLHF
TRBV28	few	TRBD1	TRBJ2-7	TGTGCCAGCAGTTGGGGACAGGGGCGAGAGCAGTACTTC	CASSWGQGREQYF
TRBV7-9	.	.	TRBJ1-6	TGTGCCAGCAGCTCTTCCTCTTTTGGGAGTTCACCCCTCCACTTT	CASSSSSFGSSPLHF
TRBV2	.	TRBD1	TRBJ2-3	TGTGCCAGCAGCGGGGAGACAGGGACGATCACAGATACGCAGTATTTT	CASSGETGTITDTQYF
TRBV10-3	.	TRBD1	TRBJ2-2	TGTGCCATCAGGGACACAGGGGGCGCGGGCACCGGGGAGCTGTTTTTT	CAIRDTGGAGTGELFF
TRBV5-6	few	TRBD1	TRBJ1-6	TGTGCCCTGCACAGGGGAGGTAATTCACCCCTCCACTTT	CALHRGGNSPLHF